Listed here are 11 T cell receptor beta chains from one sample, sequenced in a study of shared clonotypes between healthy human individuals (dated by TCRdb to the early 2020s). Receptors were amplified or captured by the immunoSEQ multiplex PCR assay. This is the immuneACCESS table as TCRdb keeps it, with only in-frame sequences that have V and J called. A part of the clones is gone; compared with another copy, unresolved V genes explain less than half, and the rest is unexplained. The sample includes hundreds of thousands of clones, with roughly three quarters observed a single time. The ten largest clones take up roughly an eighth of the sample. The material sequenced was PBMCs. The receptors were sampled from a woman aged 40 to 50 in good health. Some clones in this sample may be carry-over from other donors' samples.

The rearrangement uses TRBV7-2 and TRBJ1-2; D is possibly TRBD1 (5 bases). With 3 bases removed from V and 8 bases from J, the gap between germline ends came to 19 bases. From germline, CDR1 is SGHTA and CDR2 FQGNSA. The CDR3 is 15 amino acids. The CDR3 here is CASSFRAMGDLGYTF. CDR3 in DNA: TGTGCCAGCAGCTTTAGGGCAATGGGGGACCTCGGCTACACCTTC.

V and J are TRBV7-3 and TRBJ1-1; D remains unclear. The ends were cut back, 0 bases at V and 5 bases at J, with 10 bases in the middle. This CDR3 spans 14 amino acids. Germline V gene sequence: CDR1 SGHTA, CDR2 FQGTGA. Here the CDR3 reads CASSLTSGSTEAFF. Written as DNA, the CDR3 is TGTGCCAGCAGCTTAACGAGCGGGAGTACTGAAGCTTTCTTT.

This clone was seen at least ten times. The rearrangement uses TRBV2 and TRBJ1-2, with 9 bases matching TRBD1. The CDR3 spans 15 residues. Unmatched junction bases numbered 9, after V lost 3 bases and J lost 7 bases. CDR1 is SNHLY and CDR2 is FYNNEI in the germline V gene. CDR3 loop: CASSDVGQGSGGYTF. CDR3 coding DNA: TGTGCCAGCAGTGATGTGGGACAGGGAAGTGGTGGCTACACCTTC.

The chain has TRBV21-1 and TRBJ1-2; TRBD1, the table's D call, lacks a check against the DNA. TRBV21-1 is assigned pseudogene status. This CDR3 comprises 10 residues. CDR3 DNA sequence: TGTGCCAGCAGCAAATGGGCCTTCACCTTC. Its protein product is CASSKWAFTF.

The rearrangement uses TRBV4-2 and TRBJ1-2; D gene unclear. V lost 0 bases and J 6 bases, leaving 20 bases between the germline ends. CDR1 and CDR2 (germline): LGHNA, YNFKEQ. The CDR3 totals 17 residues. CDR3 sequence: CASSQDGAVGIRNGYTF. The CDR3 DNA sequence: TGTGCCAGCAGCCAAGATGGTGCAGTAGGGATCCGGAATGGCTACACCTTC.

V gene TRBV6-1 combines with J gene TRBJ2-7; 8 bases map to TRBD2. This CDR3 is 12 amino acids long. The V gene end was trimmed by 5 bases and the J gene end by 4 bases; junction bases not matched to a gene: 1. The V gene's germline CDR1 is MNHNS and CDR2 SASEGT. The CDR3 sequence: CASSSGSYEQYF. As DNA, the CDR3 is TGTGCCAGCAGTAGCGGGAGTTACGAGCAGTACTTC.

This clone turned up a few times. The chain has TRBV4-2 and TRBJ2-7; 9 bases agree with TRBD2. Germline V lookup: CDR1 LGHNA, CDR2 YNFKEQ. This CDR3 contains 16 residues. After removal of 0 bases from V and 6 bases from J, the junction contained 9 bases not matched to a gene. CDR3 coding DNA: TGTGCCAGCAGCCAAGATGGTGGCGGGAGGGCCATCGAGCAGTACTTC. This sequence encodes CASSQDGGGRAIEQYF.

This clone was picked up many times. J is TRBJ2-4 and V is TRBV30, with TRBD1 as a possible D gene (6 bases). Looked up from germline, CDR1 is GTSNPN and CDR2 is SVGIG (reference sequence). The CDR3 is 13 amino acids. Trimming cost V 5 bases and J 8 bases, with 16 bases left between them. CDR3 DNA sequence: TGTGCCTGGGGACCCGGGACACCGGACATTCAGTACTTC. Its protein product is CAWGPGTPDIQYF.

This chain joins TRBV2 and TRBJ2-4, with a weak D call TRBD2 (6 bases). Deletions cut 7 bases from V and 6 bases from J, with 13 bases between. CDR1 and CDR2 from the germline V gene are SNHLY and FYNNEI. The CDR3 sequence is 13 residues long. The CDR3 here is CASMDGGINIQYF. CDR3 nucleotides: TGTGCCAGCATGGACGGAGGGATAAACATTCAGTACTTC.

This clone was seen a handful of times. This chain links TRBV5-6 with TRBJ2-3; 10 bases agree with TRBD2. Germline V gene data show CDR1 as SGHDT and CDR2 as YYEEEE. The CDR3 runs 16 residues. Unmatched junction bases numbered 5, after V lost 4 bases and J lost 0 bases. This CDR3 reads CASSLAGVTSTDTQYF. Written as DNA, the CDR3 is TGTGCCAGCAGCCTAGCGGGAGTTACTAGCACAGATACGCAGTATTTT.

The chain combines TRBV28 with TRBJ2-1; 7 bases map to TRBD2. V shed 6 bases and J 6 bases; nucleotides not matched to a gene: 5. This CDR3 has 13 amino acids. Germline CDR1 is MDHEN and CDR2 is SYDVKM. CDR3 DNA: TGTGCCAGCAGAACACTAGCGACCAATGAGCAGTTCTTC. Amino acids: CASRTLATNEQFF.